Sequencing of this T cell receptor beta chain was carried out in a study of T-cell reconstitution after alpha-beta-depleted transplantation in children. In its sample, this clonotype was seen a few times. The germline V gene encodes CDR1 LNHNV and CDR2 YYDKDF (reference sequence). Trimming cost V 5 bases and J 5 bases; bases outside gene matches: 3. The CDR3 loop spans 14 amino acids. Preparation of the TCRbeta library involved a method that used unique molecular identifiers. In TCRdb, the PCR reads were re-called with MiXCR into one record per CDR3 protein. The data show about 540,000 distinct CDR3 sequences, 15% to 20% seen once.

V usage is TRBV15 and J usage is TRBJ2-1, with TRBD2 identical over 10 bases. Sample: PBMCs from the stem cell graft donor, taken from the stem cell graft. The TCR comes from a human donor who donated a stem cell graft to a child with acute lymphoblastic leukemia. The chain's CDR3 is CATSFGLADNEQFF. DNA of the CDR3: TGTGCCACCAGCTTCGGACTAGCGGACAATGAGCAGTTCTTC.